The T cell receptor (beta chain) under discussion was sequenced for a study of T cells expressing NK-cell markers. As for the study in general: The authors sequenced eight donors, of whom seven were HCMV-seropositive and one was seronegative.

TCRdb re-called the 5' RACE reads and shows each CDR3 protein once, DNA omitted. This sample's clone table lists a few hundred thousand distinct CDR3 sequences. The germline V gene has CDR1 SGHRS and CDR2 YFSETQ. The CDR3 is 16 residues long. The genes are TRBV5-1 and TRBJ2-3. The sample consisted of blood T cells: a sorted CD56 or NKG2C T cell subset, CD4+ or CD8+ T cells, or bulk PBMC T cells (not recorded which). The TCR originated in a man aged 18 to 69 in good health. CDR3 in amino acids: CASSFWVGGSTDTQYF. The full variable domain, with the rest looked up from reference TRBV5-1 and TRBJ2-3, is KAGVTQTPRYLIKTRGQQVTLSCSPISGHRSVSWYQQTPGQGLQFLFEYFSETQRNKGNFPGRFSGRQFSNSRSEMNVSTLELGDSALYLCASSFWVGGSTDTQYFGPGTRLTVL.